The 3 T cell receptor beta chains below all came from one sample that was sequenced in a study of blood T cell repertoires in COVID-19. Measured with immunoSEQ multiplex PCR; TCRdb has only the in-frame clones, and not every one. The sample has approximately 310,000 clones; around 84% are singletons. The sample taken for sequencing was PBMCs or T cells enriched from blood (not recorded which). All receptors come from a woman in her twenties or thirties who had been exposed to COVID-19.

This chain connects TRBV5-1 to TRBJ1-2, with D maybe TRBD1 (6 bases). Germline V gene lookup returns CDR1 SGHRS and CDR2 YFSETQ. V was cut by 0 bases and J by 3 bases, with 6 bases left in between. This CDR3 is built from 13 residues. This CDR3 is CASSLGQDYGYTF. CDR3 nucleotides: TGCGCCAGCAGCTTGGGACAGGACTATGGCTACACCTTC.

The chain has TRBV13 and TRBJ1-1, with D possibly matching TRBD1 (6 bases). Germline V gene sequence: CDR1 PRHDT, CDR2 FYEKMQ (reference sequence). The CDR3 runs to 13 residues. V gave up 5 bases and J gave up 8 bases, with 15 bases separating them. The CDR3 region has the DNA TGTGCCAGCAGCCGAGACGGGGGGCAGGAAGCTTTCTTT. This translates into CASSRDGGQEAFF.

This clone was recorded at least ten times. This rearrangement joins TRBV7-3 to TRBJ2-2; maybe TRBD2 (6 bases). Trimming removed 5 bases from V and 0 bases from J, with 13 bases in between. The CDR3 totals 16 residues. CDR1 SGHTA and CDR2 FQGTGA come from the germline V gene. Here the CDR3 reads CASSQDGGANTGELFF. CDR3 in DNA: TGTGCCAGCAGCCAAGACGGCGGGGCGAACACCGGGGAGCTGTTTTTT.